The T cell receptor (beta chain) under discussion was sequenced for a study of T-cell reconstitution after alpha-beta-depleted transplantation in children. During its preparation, the TCRbeta library received unique molecular identifiers. MiXCR was run by TCRdb on the PCR reads, yielding one entry per CDR3 protein. This sample has around 71,000 distinct CDR3 sequences, with 6% to 8% found just once. This clonotype appeared many times. V was shortened by 1 base and J by 6 bases, with 13 bases between the two germline ends. The CDR3 covers 14 residues. Per the germline V gene, CDR1 is SGHRS and CDR2 is YFSETQ.

The sequence was collected from a human donor who donated a stem cell graft to a child with acute lymphoblastic leukemia. V gene TRBV5-1 combines with J gene TRBJ1-2; D gene ambiguous. The sample in question was PBMCs from the stem cell graft donor, obtained from the stem cell graft. CDR3 nucleotide sequence: TGCGCCAGCAGCTTGTACGAACATACGGATGGCTACACCTTC. Residues: CASSLYEHTDGYTF.